This T cell receptor (beta chain) was sequenced during a study of CD8+ T cells in alopecia areata (dated by TCRdb to 2017 to 2018). Looking at the study overall: The treated patients, all with moderate-to-severe alopecia areata, were enrolled in an open-label pilot trial of oral tofacitinib given at 5 to 10 mg twice daily. Patients stayed on tofacitinib for 6 to 18 months and then had 6 months of follow-up off drug so that delayed response and recurrence could be assessed. To study T cell clonal expansion in alopecia areata, the researchers applied high-throughput TCRbeta sequencing to both the C3H/HeJ mouse model and human patients. In humans, TCRbeta sequencing was performed on scalp tissue and on sorted CD4+ and CD8+ peripheral blood T cells from healthy controls and from patients with patchy or totalis/universalis alopecia areata. Biopsies were taken from tofacitinib-treated patients at baseline and again at 4 and 24 weeks into treatment, and several of those patients also had a later scalp biopsy. Clonality in the scalp was compared among normal scalp (n=4), patchy alopecia areata scalp (n=8), and alopecia totalis/universalis scalp (n=8). The RNA source kit depended on sample type: the PAXgene miRNA kit for fixed scalp, the miRNeasy kit for PBMCs, and the RNeasy kit for mouse skin. TCRbeta CDR3 regions were amplified by immunoSEQ multiplex PCR using 35 Vbeta forward and 13 Jbeta reverse primers. Paper-wide results and their limitations: Shared TCR sequences between patients were less evident than in mice, which may be partly attributable to HLA diversity in the patient population. Compared with normal scalp, lesional scalp had higher clonality and more expanded CD8+ clones, particularly in alopecia totalis/universalis, a pattern that suggests antigenic drive. Resident alphabeta T cells in normal human skin are also sequenced, complicating scalp TCR repertoire analysis, unlike mouse skin dominated by gammadelta T cells.

The junction carries 8 bases between V and J, which are trimmed by 0 bases and 6 bases respectively. The cysteine opens and the phenylalanine closes a CDR3 of 13 amino acids. Just CDR3 DNA is preserved here, 39 bases in frame from base 1. In the germline V gene, CDR1 corresponds to MNHEY and CDR2 to SVGAGI. This sample's time point label indicates: baseline before oral tofacitinib. Lesional scalp punch biopsies and peripheral blood were collected from alopecia areata patients. PBMCs were separated by density centrifugation and stained for CD3, CD4 and CD8, after which CD4+ and CD8+ T cells were sorted on a FACSAria. To prepare the library, the immunoSEQ multiplex PCR assay was applied. RNA was extracted from all samples and reverse transcribed into cDNA as template for TCR sequencing. First-strand cDNA was synthesized with SuperScript III using a 2:1 mix of oligo-dT and random hexamers. A synthetic immune receptor repertoire was used to gauge amplification bias, and whatever bias remained was removed computationally. In the original analysis: Raw reads were preprocessed to remove errors, and CDR3 was defined by IMGT conventions from the conserved cysteine to phenylalanine. Clonality was calculated as 1 minus Shannon entropy normalized by log2 of the number of productive unique TCRs. Whether each scalp clone was CD4 or CD8 was inferred by checking scalp TCRbeta sequences against the CD4 and CD8 repertoires from sorted blood. Held by TCRdb, this immuneACCESS table contains in-frame sequences only and omits some clones. Under half of the omission traces to an unresolved V gene where checked; the cause of the rest is unknown. That table supplies the V and J calls and clone size; D and trimming were determined from the DNA. The sample table records tens of thousands of clones; about three fifths of these occur just once. Under 20% of the sample goes to the ten largest clones.

About this clone itself: The antigen this receptor binds is unknown. Base qualities are not at hand, and no much larger clone is one base apart.

The clonotype comes from a human donor with alopecia areata. The specimen comprised CD8+ T cells sorted from blood, sampled at week 0. The sequence links TRBV6-5 to TRBJ1-2; matching of 6 bases hints at TRBD1 as the D gene. The sequenced DNA is TGTGCCAGCAGTTACTCGGGGGCGCATGGCTACACCTTC. Translated, this gives CASSYSGAHGYTF.